This TCR beta chain was documented in a study of T cells in Graves' hyperthyroidism and ophthalmopathy. Amplified TCR beta CDR3 regions derived from RNA transcripts. HTBI primers drove first-round RT-PCR of the TCR CDR3. TCRdb called the multiplex PCR reads again in MiXCR, with one record for every CDR3 protein. The sample lists around 490,000 distinct CDR3 sequences; approximately 20% were seen once. The sample comprised blood. This sequence was found in a man aged 35 to 55 with Graves' ophthalmopathy.

CDR3 residues: CSVGGREGSSYNEQFF. DNA of the CDR3: TGCAGCGTTGGGGGGCGGGAGGGGAGCTCCTACAATGAGCAGTTCTTC. The rearrangement joins TRBV29-1 to TRBJ2-1; 9 nucleotides align to TRBD2. CDR3 length: 16 amino acids. The V gene's germline CDR1 is SQVTM and CDR2 ANQGSEA. Germline trimming cut 4 bases from V and 0 bases from J; bases unmatched to any gene: 7.